These 9 T cell receptor beta chains were sequenced from one sample in a study of cytomegalovirus exposure and HLA in healthy donors. The assay was immunoSEQ multiplex PCR, and TCRdb's table has in-frame clones only and misses some. The table has approximately 160,000 clones, around four fifths seen once; the top ten hold 2% to 2.5%. Sequencing was performed on PBMCs. These receptors were obtained from a man aged 25 to 40 in good health and CMV-seropositive.

The J gene is TRBJ2-5, the V gene TRBV4-3, with D hard to call. V was pared by 0 bases and J by 5 bases, with 13 bases between. Germline V lookup: CDR1 LGHNA, CDR2 YSLEER. The CDR3 is made up of 15 amino acids. The DNA for the CDR3 is TGCGCCAGCAGCCAAGATAGTCGCGCGAGGGAGACCCAGTACTTC. Protein product: CASSQDSRARETQYF.

The genes are TRBV7-8 and TRBJ1-3, with D perhaps TRBD1 (5 bases). The germline V gene encodes CDR1 SGHVS and CDR2 FQNEAQ. The CDR3 has 17 amino acids. V was shortened by 5 bases and J by 0 bases, with 17 bases between the two germline ends. CDR3 in DNA: TGTGCCAGCAGCCTCATTAAGGGGCCGAACTCTGGAAACACCATATATTTT. It yields the protein CASSLIKGPNSGNTIYF.

On this clone: Other DNA sequences from this sample encode an identical CDR3 as well. V gene TRBV9 combines with J gene TRBJ2-7, with 9 bases identical to TRBD1. Germline V gene data show CDR1 as SGDLS and CDR2 as YYNGEE. The CDR3 has 14 residues. Unmatched junction bases numbered 1, after V lost 0 bases and J lost 3 bases. The CDR3 nucleotides are TGTGCCAGCAGCGTAGGACAGGGGGGCTACGAGCAGTACTTC. The encoded protein is CASSVGQGGYEQYF.

The rearrangement uses TRBV5-6 and TRBJ2-7; TRBD1 aligns across 10 bases. V was clipped by 4 bases and J by 4 bases; unmatched bases: 8. CDR3 length: 15 amino acids. The V gene's germline CDR1 is SGHDT and CDR2 YYEEEE. The CDR3 nucleotides read TGTGCCAGCAGCCGGGACAGGGGTTTGATGTACGAGCAGTACTTC. This gives the protein CASSRDRGLMYEQYF.

The CDR3, as DNA: TGCGCCAGCAGCCATCGACGGAGCTCCTACAATGAGCAGTTCTTC. Translated, it gives CASSHRRSSYNEQFF. The chain is built from TRBV4-1 and TRBJ2-1; D unclear. The CDR3 extends over 15 amino acids. V was clipped by 3 bases and J by 0 bases, with 9 bases between them. From germline, CDR1 is MGHRA and CDR2 YSYEKL.

This clone was observed once. CDR3 sequence (DNA): TGTGCCAGCAGTTCTAGGACAGGGAACTACGAGCAGTACTTC. Its protein product is CASSSRTGNYEQYF. The rearrangement uses TRBV7-9 and TRBJ2-7, with TRBD1 matching over 8 bases. The CDR3 runs to 14 residues. Germline trimming cut 6 bases from V and 3 bases from J; bases unmatched to any gene: 7. From germline, CDR1 is SEHNR and CDR2 FQNEAQ (reference sequence).

A few counts support this clone. CDR3 nucleotides: TGCGCCAGCAGCCAAGCGCAGCAGGCTTACCGCTCTGGAAACACCATATATTTT. Its protein product is CASSQAQQAYRSGNTIYF. The chain employs TRBV4-1 and TRBJ1-3; unclear D gene. CDR1 is MGHRA, CDR2 YSYEKL, per germline. The V end lost 1 base, the J end lost 0 bases, and 16 bases lay between the germline ends. This CDR3 is built from 18 residues.

The rearrangement links TRBV27 to TRBJ2-1; 7 bases align to TRBD1. With 0 bases clipped from V and 7 bases from J, the junction kept 3 bases outside the gene matches. From germline, CDR1 is MNHEY and CDR2 SMNVEV (reference sequence). The CDR3 extends over 14 amino acids. CDR3 amino acids: CASSLSGRGNEQFF. CDR3 nucleotide sequence: TGTGCCAGCAGTTTATCGGGCAGGGGGAATGAGCAGTTCTTC.

The chain recombines TRBV4-3 with TRBJ2-1; TRBD1 matches 11 bases. The ends lost 4 bases at V and 6 bases at J; junction bases unmatched: 8. Per germline, CDR1 LGHNA and CDR2 YSLEER. The CDR3 sequence is 16 residues long. CDR3 protein: CASSPVPGTGGNEQFF. The CDR3 coding sequence is TGCGCCAGCAGCCCGGTCCCGGGGACAGGGGGCAATGAGCAGTTCTTC.